The sequence of this T cell receptor beta chain was determined in a study of T cells in Graves' hyperthyroidism and ophthalmopathy. The study's findings and limits: A model of 13 V-J pairs discriminated ophthalmopathy from stable hyperthyroidism.

Diagnosis relied on clinical symptoms, serum thyroxine and TRAb, thyroid ultrasound and orbital computed tomography. In the case of this clonotype: Its specificity is unknown.

The germline CDR1 and CDR2 sequences are SQVTM and ANQGSEA. V trimming: 2 bases; J trimming: 0 bases; junction bases outside the gene matches: 3. CDR3 length: 15 amino acids. It was RNA transcripts that yielded the amplified TCR beta CDR3 regions. First-round RT-PCR of the TCR CDR3 relied on the HTBI primer set. TCRdb re-called the multiplex PCR reads through MiXCR, storing one row per CDR3 protein. The sample shows 400,000 to 500,000 distinct CDR3 sequences, roughly 15% of them seen only once. The TCR was taken from a man in his late teens or twenties with Graves' ophthalmopathy. The chain is built from TRBV29-1 and TRBJ2-1; 8 positions agree with TRBD1. Source material: blood. The CDR3, as DNA: TGCAGCGTTGAAAGGACAGGGAGCTCCTACAATGAGCAGTTCTTC. As protein: CSVERTGSSYNEQFF.